The T cell receptor beta chain under discussion was sequenced for a study of molecular identifiers for immune sequencing clone quantification. MiXCR, run by TCRdb on the PCR reads, gives a single entry per CDR3 protein. The sample includes some 320,000 distinct CDR3 sequences, 20% to 25% of them seen just once. Per germline, CDR1 MNHEY and CDR2 SVGAGI. The CDR3 covers 16 residues. Trimming stripped 4 bases from V and 0 bases from J, with 10 bases between. Study results and caveats: Whereas clones above 20 RNA copies held under 1% of naive-cell molecules, they held over 97% of effector molecules. Reports indicate spiked Jurkat TCR RNA from one cell could be found among about 1 million naive cells. Barcodes shared by identical TCR molecules could lead to underestimated sizes of highly expanded clones.

Points on this clonotype: Its specificity is unknown.

Sorting selected naive CD8 T cells with a CD8+CD4-CCR7+CD45RA+ phenotype. This TCR came from a human donor in good health. Some libraries in this study had Jurkat cell RNA spiked in. Specimen: naive CD8+ T cells from blood, with Jurkat cell RNA spiked in. Specified subset: FACS-sorted CD8+CD4-CCR7+CD45RA+ naive T cells. The J gene is TRBJ2-6, the V gene TRBV6-5, with no clear D. The CDR3 here is CASSSRRYSGANVLTF. The CDR3 DNA reads TGTGCCAGCAGTTCTCGACGCTACTCTGGGGCCAACGTCCTGACTTTC.